Sequencing of this T cell receptor (beta chain) was carried out in a study of tumor-infiltrating lymphocytes in primary liver carcinoma. Study-wide findings and caveats: Blood fell significantly below tumors in its top-250-clone fraction (p = 0.039).

This clonotype was seen many times. Its antigen is unknown. The authors made TCR beta cDNA from roughly 480 ng total RNA with a constant-region primer. Library construction for TCR beta comprised three nested multiplex PCR rounds performed with slightly modified ARM-PCR. Each of the first two PCR rounds ran around 10 cycles with TRBV1-TRBV30 forward and C-beta reverse primers. One entry per CDR3 protein results from TCRdb running MiXCR on the multiplex PCR reads. The table includes roughly 49,000 distinct CDR3 sequences, around 82% detected once. V lost 7 bases, J lost 6 bases, and 9 bases lay in between. CDR3 length: 12 amino acids. The germline V gene has CDR1 SGHTA and CDR2 FQGNSA. Between 20 and 30 mg of unsorted bulk tissue served as the source from which RNA and DNA were co-extracted.

The sample taken for sequencing was liver tumor tissue from sampling region 5. Stated subset: tumor region T5, tumor centre. The sequence came from a man aged 35 to 55 with primary liver carcinoma and hepatitis B virus infection. The rearrangement links TRBV7-2 to TRBJ2-2, with unresolved D. The chain's CDR3 is CASTQIAGELFF. CDR3 DNA: TGTGCCAGCACCCAAATCGCCGGGGAGCTGTTTTTT.